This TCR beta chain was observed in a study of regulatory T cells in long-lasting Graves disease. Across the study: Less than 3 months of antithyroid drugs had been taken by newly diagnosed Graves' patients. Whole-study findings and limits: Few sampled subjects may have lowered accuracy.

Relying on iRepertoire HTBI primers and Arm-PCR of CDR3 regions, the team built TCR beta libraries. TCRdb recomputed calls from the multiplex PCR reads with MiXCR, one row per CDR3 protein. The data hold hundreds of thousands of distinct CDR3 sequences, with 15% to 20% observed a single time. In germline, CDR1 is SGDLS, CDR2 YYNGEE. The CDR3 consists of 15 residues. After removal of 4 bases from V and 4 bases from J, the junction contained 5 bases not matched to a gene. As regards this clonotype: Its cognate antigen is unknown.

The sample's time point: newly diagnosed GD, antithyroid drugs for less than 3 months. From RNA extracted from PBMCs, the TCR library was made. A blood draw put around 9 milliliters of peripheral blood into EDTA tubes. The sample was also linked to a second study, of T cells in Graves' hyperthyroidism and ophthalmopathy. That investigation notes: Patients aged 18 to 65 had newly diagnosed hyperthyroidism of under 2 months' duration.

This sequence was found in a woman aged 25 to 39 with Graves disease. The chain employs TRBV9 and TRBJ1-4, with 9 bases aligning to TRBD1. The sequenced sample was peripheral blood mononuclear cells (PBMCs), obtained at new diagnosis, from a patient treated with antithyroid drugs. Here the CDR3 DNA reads TGTGCCAGCAGCCTCCGGGACAGGGATAATGAAAAACTGTTTTTT. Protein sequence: CASSLRDRDNEKLFF.